Each of the 4 T cell receptor beta chains below was sequenced from the same sample in a study of T cells in Graves' hyperthyroidism and ophthalmopathy. It was RNA transcripts that yielded the amplified TCR beta CDR3 regions. Using the HTBI primer set, a first-round RT-PCR was run on the TCR CDR3. TCRdb processed the multiplex PCR reads anew with MiXCR; each CDR3 protein has one entry. The data contain hundreds of thousands of distinct CDR3 sequences, approximately 23% of them singletons. The sequenced sample was blood. The receptors shown here come from a woman in her 70s with Graves' ophthalmopathy.

Ten or more counts support this clonotype. The rearrangement joins TRBV12-3 or TRBV12-4 to TRBJ1-1; the match to TRBD1 covers 8 bases. The CDR3 length is 13 residues. Trimming took 2 bases from V and 6 from J; bases not matched to a gene: 2. The CDR3 region is CASSLLTGAEAFF. The CDR3 DNA is TGTGCCAGCAGTTTACTGACAGGGGCTGAAGCTTTCTTT.

This chain uses TRBV19 with TRBJ2-1; D perhaps matches TRBD1 (5 bases). V lost 5 bases to trimming and J lost 5 bases, with 19 bases between them. Germline V gene sequence: CDR1 LNHDA, CDR2 SQIVND (reference sequence). This CDR3 spans 16 amino acids. The chain's CDR3 is CASSPPPRGFHNEQFF. The CDR3 nucleotides read TGTGCCAGTAGTCCACCCCCTAGGGGTTTTCACAATGAGCAGTTCTTC.

This clonotype was observed a few times. This chain links TRBV11-2 with TRBJ2-7, with D perhaps TRBD1 (6 bases). Germline loops: CDR1 SGHAT, CDR2 FQNNGV. This CDR3 comprises 15 residues. Trimming left V 1 base short and J 2 bases short, with 12 bases between. CDR3 protein: CASSLVWDTTYEQYF. The CDR3 DNA reads TGTGCCAGCAGCTTAGTATGGGACACTACCTACGAGCAGTACTTC.

The rearrangement uses TRBV11-2 and TRBJ2-7, with TRBD1 as a possible D gene (5 bases). CDR3 length: 15 residues. Germline loops: CDR1 SGHAT, CDR2 FQNNGV. Deletions cut 5 bases from V and 3 bases from J, with 17 bases between. The CDR3 bases are TGTGCCAGCAGCCCCCGGGCCAGGGTAAACTACGAGCAGTACTTC. Translated, it gives CASSPRARVNYEQYF.